This T cell receptor (beta chain) was observed in a study of blood T cell repertoires in COVID-19. Study-wide background: Acute and convalescent COVID-19 specimens originated in the United States, Italy and Spain. From T cells, B-cell-depleted T cells, or PBMCs came the material, which was cDNA or gDNA.

Original analysis: For nucleated cells, counts were estimated from reference gene primer amplification. TCRdb keeps only in-frame clones here, not all; method: immunoSEQ multiplex PCR. Clone size and V and J calls were adopted from that table, with D and trimming inferred from the DNA. The profile shows roughly 170,000 clones, about four fifths of them singletons. Germline loops: CDR1 LNHNV, CDR2 YYDKDF (reference sequence). Between the trimmed V and J ends, which lost 0 bases and 5 bases, there was a span of 14 bases. The CDR3 extends over 15 amino acids. The specimen sequenced was peripheral blood. The chain employs TRBV15 and TRBJ2-7; possible D gene TRBD2, 6 bases. This clonotype was obtained from a human donor in a cohort sampled during active COVID-19. CDR3 coding DNA: TGTGCCACCAGCAGAGAGGCGGGGTCTCTCCACGAGCAGTACTTC. Residues: CATSREAGSLHEQYF.